Below, one T cell receptor (beta chain) is given with its context. Its antigen is unidentified. This sample was included in a study of T cell repertoires in cytomegalovirus infection. Across the whole study: HLA-C-restricted CMV epitopes, recently identified, and well-studied HLA-B-restricted ones were used by the study.

TCRdb re-analysed the reads in MiXCR, keeping a single row per CDR3 protein. This table has approximately 600,000 distinct CDR3 sequences, approximately 40% appearing once. Whole-study results and caveats: Ex vivo responses were dominated by HLA-C-restricted CMV-specific TCR beta clonotypes.

Sequencing used cultured PBMCs, obtained from culture after CMV antigen stimulation. This TCR derives from a human donor in good health (CMV status not recorded). Some clones in this sample may be carry-over from other donors' samples.

The CDR3 region is CASTIGTLGNTIYF. CDR3 in DNA: TGTGCCAGCACCATCGGGACATTAGGAAACACCATATATTTT. J is TRBJ1-3 and V is TRBV7-6; perhaps TRBD1 as D (6 bases). The CDR3 runs 14 residues. The V gene's germline CDR1 is SGHVS and CDR2 FNYEAQ. V was pared by 7 bases and J by 4 bases, with 14 bases between.